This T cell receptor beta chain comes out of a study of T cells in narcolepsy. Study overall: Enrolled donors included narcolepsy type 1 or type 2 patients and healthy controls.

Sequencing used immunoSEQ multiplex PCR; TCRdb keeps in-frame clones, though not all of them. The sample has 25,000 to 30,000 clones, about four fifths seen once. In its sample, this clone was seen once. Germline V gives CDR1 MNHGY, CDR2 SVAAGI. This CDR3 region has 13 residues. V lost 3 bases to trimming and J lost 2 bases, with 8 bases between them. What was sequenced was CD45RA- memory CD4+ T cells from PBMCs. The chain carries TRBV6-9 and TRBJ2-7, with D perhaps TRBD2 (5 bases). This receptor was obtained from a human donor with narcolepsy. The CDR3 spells CASSYALAYEQYF. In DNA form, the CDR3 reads TGTGCCAGCAGTTACGCACTAGCCTACGAGCAGTACTTC.